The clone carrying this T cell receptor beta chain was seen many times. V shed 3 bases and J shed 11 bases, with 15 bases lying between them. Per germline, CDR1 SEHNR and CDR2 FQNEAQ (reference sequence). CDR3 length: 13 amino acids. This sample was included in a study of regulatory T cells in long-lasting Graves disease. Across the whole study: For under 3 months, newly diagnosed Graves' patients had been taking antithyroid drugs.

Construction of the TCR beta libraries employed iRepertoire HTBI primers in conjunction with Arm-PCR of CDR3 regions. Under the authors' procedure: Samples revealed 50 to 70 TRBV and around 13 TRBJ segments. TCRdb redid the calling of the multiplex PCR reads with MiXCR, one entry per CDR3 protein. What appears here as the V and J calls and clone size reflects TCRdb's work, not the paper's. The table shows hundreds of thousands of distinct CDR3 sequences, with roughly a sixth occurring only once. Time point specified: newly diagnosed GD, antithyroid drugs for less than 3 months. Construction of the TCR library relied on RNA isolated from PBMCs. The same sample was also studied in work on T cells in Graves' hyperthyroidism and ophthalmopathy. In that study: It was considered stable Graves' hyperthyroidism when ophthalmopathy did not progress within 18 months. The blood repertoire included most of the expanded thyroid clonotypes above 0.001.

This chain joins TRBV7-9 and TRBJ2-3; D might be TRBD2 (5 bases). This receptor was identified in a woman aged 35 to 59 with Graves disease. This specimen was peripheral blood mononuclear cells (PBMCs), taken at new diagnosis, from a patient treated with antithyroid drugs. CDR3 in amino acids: CASSLVDEGRQYF. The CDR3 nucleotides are TGTGCCAGCAGCTTGGTGGACGAGGGAAGGCAGTATTTT.